These T cell receptor beta chains were read from a single sample in a study of beta chain features in type 1 diabetes. TCRdb keeps only in-frame clones here, not all; method: immunoSEQ multiplex PCR. The sample gives hundreds of thousands of clones, over 25% of which show up once; 0.05% to 0.07% is in the top ten. Sequencing was carried out using naive CD4+ T cells from blood. The receptors were gathered from a man younger than 35 in good health. The CDR3 runs from the conserved cysteine through the conserved F or W. D genes are given only for firm matches. Where a row states a size, it is once, few, many or the class of an expanded clone; other rows omit it.

TRBV25-1,.,.,14,TRBJ2-7,CASSEGRGYYEQYF,TGTGCCAGCAGCGAAGGTCGGGGATACTACGAGCAGTACTTC
TRBV20-1,few,.,10,TRBJ2-5,CSASGETQYF,TGCAGTGCTAGCGGCGAGACCCAGTACTTC
TRBV2,few,TRBD2,15,TRBJ2-7,CASTRGLAGTYEQYF,TGTGCCAGCACACGAGGACTAGCGGGAACCTACGAGCAGTACTTC
TRBV5-1,.,.,12,TRBJ1-1,CASSADGTEAFF,TGCGCCAGCAGCGCAGACGGCACTGAAGCTTTCTTT
TRBV27,.,TRBD1,14,TRBJ1-2,CASSSEGANYGYTF,TGTGCCAGCAGTTCTGAGGGGGCAAACTATGGCTACACCTTC
TRBV28,.,.,14,TRBJ2-7,CASSDPEPIHEQYF,TGTGCCAGCAGCGACCCAGAGCCGATCCACGAGCAGTACTTC
TRBV7-9,.,.,14,TRBJ2-1,CASSFSGEINEQFF,TGTGCCAGCAGCTTCTCCGGGGAGATAAATGAGCAGTTCTTC
TRBV9,few,.,14,TRBJ2-6,CASSPASGANVLTF,TGTGCCAGCAGCCCTGCCTCTGGGGCCAACGTCCTGACTTTC
TRBV4-1,.,.,16,TRBJ2-5,CASSSLELANQETQYF,TGCGCCAGCAGCTCTTTGGAACTCGCAAACCAAGAGACCCAGTACTTC
TRBV7-3,few,TRBD2,13,TRBJ2-5,CASSPGLAWTQYF,TGTGCCAGCAGCCCGGGACTAGCATGGACCCAGTACTTC
TRBV29-1,.,.,14,TRBJ2-1,CSVARRGSYNEQFF,TGCAGCGTCGCTAGGCGGGGCTCCTACAATGAGCAGTTCTTC
TRBV5-1,.,.,14,TRBJ2-3,CASSVKTGTDTQYF,TGCGCCAGCAGCGTAAAGACGGGCACAGATACGCAGTATTTT
TRBV2,.,.,13,TRBJ2-5,CASSGEYQETQYF,TGTGCCAGCAGTGGCGAGTACCAAGAGACCCAGTACTTC
TRBV9,.,TRBD2,15,TRBJ2-1,CASTPSGLSYNEQFF,TGTGCCAGCACCCCTAGCGGGTTGTCCTACAATGAGCAGTTCTTC
TRBV7-9,.,.,13,TRBJ2-1,CASTRTAVGEQFF,TGTGCCAGCACCCGGACAGCCGTGGGTGAGCAGTTCTTC
TRBV30,.,.,11,TRBJ2-7,CAWSLGYEQYF,TGTGCCTGGAGTTTAGGCTACGAGCAGTACTTC
TRBV29-1,few,.,13,TRBJ1-3,CSVESTEGNTIYF,TGCAGCGTTGAATCCACGGAAGGAAACACCATATATTTT
TRBV7-3,.,.,15,TRBJ2-1,CASSLDPSSYNEQFF,TGTGCCAGCAGCTTGGACCCGAGCTCCTACAATGAGCAGTTCTTC
TRBV29-1,few,TRBD2,13,TRBJ2-7,CSVSGLAGAEQYF,TGCAGCGTCTCGGGACTAGCGGGAGCCGAGCAGTACTTC
TRBV5-1,.,.,13,TRBJ2-7,CASSDAAGYEQYF,TGCGCCAGCAGCGATGCGGCGGGCTACGAGCAGTACTTC
TRBV18,.,.,13,TRBJ2-1,CASSLDSYNEQFF,TGTGCCAGCTCCCTGGACAGCTACAATGAGCAGTTCTTC
TRBV7-9,.,.,14,TRBJ2-7,CASSWLLPAYEQYF,TGTGCCAGCAGCTGGCTCTTACCCGCTTACGAGCAGTACTTC
TRBV5-6,.,.,14,TRBJ2-7,CASSLVGNLYEQYF,TGTGCCAGCAGCTTGGTGGGAAACCTGTACGAGCAGTACTTC
TRBV7-6,.,.,15,TRBJ2-6,CASSLAGAGANVLTF,TGTGCCAGCAGCTTAGCAGGGGCCGGGGCCAACGTCCTGACTTTC
TRBV9,few,.,13,TRBJ2-5,CASSRREQETQYF,TGTGCCAGCAGCAGGAGGGAGCAAGAGACCCAGTACTTC
TRBV14,.,.,15,TRBJ2-2,CASSQADRRTGELFF,TGTGCCAGCAGCCAAGCGGACCGACGCACCGGGGAGCTGTTTTTT
TRBV21-1,few,.,15,TRBJ2-7,CASSQGTGISYEQYF,TGTGCCAGCAGCCAGGGGACAGGGATCTCCTACGAGCAGTACTTC
TRBV5-4,few,.,15,TRBJ2-4,CASSPDADSKNIQYF,TGTGCCAGCAGCCCCGATGCAGACTCGAAAAACATTCAGTACTTC
TRBV7-9,.,TRBD2,18,TRBJ2-5,CASSPPGLALLFQETQYF,TGTGCCAGCAGCCCACCGGGACTAGCTCTCTTATTCCAAGAGACCCAGTACTTC
TRBV29-1,few,TRBD1,13,TRBJ2-7,CSVATGSPYEQYF,TGCAGCGTTGCGACAGGGTCCCCCTACGAGCAGTACTTC
TRBV25-1,few,.,14,TRBJ2-3,CASSSWTGEDTQYF,TGTGCCAGCAGTTCATGGACCGGGGAGGATACGCAGTATTTT
TRBV5-1,.,TRBD1,15,TRBJ2-2,CASKVAGGNTGELFF,TGCGCCAGCAAAGTGGCAGGGGGCAACACCGGGGAGCTGTTTTTT
TRBV30,few,.,15,TRBJ2-3,CAWSPQGGRTDTQYF,TGTGCCTGGAGTCCGCAGGGAGGTCGCACAGATACGCAGTATTTT
TRBV29-1,.,TRBD1,15,TRBJ2-7,CSVEQTGASVYEQYF,TGCAGCGTTGAACAGACAGGGGCCTCGGTATACGAGCAGTACTTC
TRBV5-4,few,.,14,TRBJ1-1,CASSSVDRNTEAFF,TGTGCCAGCAGCTCTGTCGACCGGAACACTGAAGCTTTCTTT
TRBV4-1,.,.,15,TRBJ2-7,CASSHPGRSSYEQYF,TGCGCCAGCAGCCACCCGGGACGGAGCTCCTACGAGCAGTACTTC